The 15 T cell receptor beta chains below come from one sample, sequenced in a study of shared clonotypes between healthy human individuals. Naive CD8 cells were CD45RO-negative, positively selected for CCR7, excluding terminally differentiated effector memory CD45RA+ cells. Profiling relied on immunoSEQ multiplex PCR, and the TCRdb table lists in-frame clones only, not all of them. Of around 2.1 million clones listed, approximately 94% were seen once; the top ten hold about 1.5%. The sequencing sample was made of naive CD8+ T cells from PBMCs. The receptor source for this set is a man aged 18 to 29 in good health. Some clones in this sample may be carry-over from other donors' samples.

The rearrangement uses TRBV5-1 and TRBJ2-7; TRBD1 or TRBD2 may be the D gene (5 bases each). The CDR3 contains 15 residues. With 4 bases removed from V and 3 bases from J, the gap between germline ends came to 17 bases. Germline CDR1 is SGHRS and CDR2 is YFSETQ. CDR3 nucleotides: TGCGCCAGCAGCCAGGGACCCCTTCCAGGCTACGAGCAGTACTTC. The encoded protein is CASSQGPLPGYEQYF.

This CDR3 reads CASSPTTVPEQYF. The CDR3, as DNA: TGCGCCAGCAGTCCCACGACAGTACCCGAGCAGTACTTC. The rearrangement links TRBV4-1 to TRBJ2-7, with D tentatively TRBD1 (5 bases). There are 13 residues in the CDR3. V was shortened by 6 bases and J by 6 bases, with 15 bases between the two germline ends. Looked up from germline, CDR1 is MGHRA and CDR2 is YSYEKL.

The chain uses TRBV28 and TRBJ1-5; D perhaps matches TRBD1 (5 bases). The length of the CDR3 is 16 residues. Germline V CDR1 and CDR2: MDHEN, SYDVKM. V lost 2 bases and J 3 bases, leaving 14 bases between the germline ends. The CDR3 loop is CASSLKRGFNNQPQHF. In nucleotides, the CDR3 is TGTGCCAGCAGTTTAAAACGGGGGTTTAACAATCAGCCCCAGCATTTT.

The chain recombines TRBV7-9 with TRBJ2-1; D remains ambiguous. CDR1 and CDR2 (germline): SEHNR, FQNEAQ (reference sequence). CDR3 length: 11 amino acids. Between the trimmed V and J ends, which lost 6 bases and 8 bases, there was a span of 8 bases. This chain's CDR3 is CASRETYEQFF. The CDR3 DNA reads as TGTGCCAGCAGGGAGACCTATGAGCAGTTCTTC.

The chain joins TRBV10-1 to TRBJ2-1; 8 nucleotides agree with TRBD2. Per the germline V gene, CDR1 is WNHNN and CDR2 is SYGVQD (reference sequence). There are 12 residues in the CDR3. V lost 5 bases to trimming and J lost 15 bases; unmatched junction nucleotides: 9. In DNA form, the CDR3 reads TGCGCCAGCAGTACCGCCGGGGGGGGGCTGTTCTTC. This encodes CASSTAGGGLFF.

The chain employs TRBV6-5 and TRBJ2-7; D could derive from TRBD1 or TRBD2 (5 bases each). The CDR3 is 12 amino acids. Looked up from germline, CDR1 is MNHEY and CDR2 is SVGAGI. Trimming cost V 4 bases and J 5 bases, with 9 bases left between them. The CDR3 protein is CASSSRGHEQYF. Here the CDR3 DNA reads TGTGCCAGCAGTTCGAGGGGACACGAGCAGTACTTC.

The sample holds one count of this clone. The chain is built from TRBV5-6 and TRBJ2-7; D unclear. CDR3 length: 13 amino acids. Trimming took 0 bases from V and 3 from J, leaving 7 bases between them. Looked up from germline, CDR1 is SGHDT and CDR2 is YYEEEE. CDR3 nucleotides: TGTGCCAGCAGCTTGGAAGCAGACTACGAGCAGTACTTC. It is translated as CASSLEADYEQYF.

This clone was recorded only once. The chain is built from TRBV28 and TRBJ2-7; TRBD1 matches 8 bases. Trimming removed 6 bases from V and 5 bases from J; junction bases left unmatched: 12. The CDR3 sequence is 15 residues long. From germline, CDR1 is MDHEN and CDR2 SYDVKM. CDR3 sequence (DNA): TGTGCCAGCAGGGACCGACAGGGGAGGTTCCACGAGCAGTACTTC. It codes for CASRDRQGRFHEQYF.

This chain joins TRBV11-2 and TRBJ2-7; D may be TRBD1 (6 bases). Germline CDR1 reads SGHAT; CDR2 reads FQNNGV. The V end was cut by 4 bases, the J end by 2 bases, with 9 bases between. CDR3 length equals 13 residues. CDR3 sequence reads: CASSSGTTYEQYF. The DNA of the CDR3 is TGTGCCAGCAGCTCCGGGACAACCTACGAGCAGTACTTC.

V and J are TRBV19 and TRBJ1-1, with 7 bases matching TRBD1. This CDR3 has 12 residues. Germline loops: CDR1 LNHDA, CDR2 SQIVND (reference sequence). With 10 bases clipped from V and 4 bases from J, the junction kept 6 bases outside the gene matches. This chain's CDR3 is CATRQGITEAFF. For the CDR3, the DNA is TGTGCCACTCGACAGGGCATCACTGAAGCTTTCTTT. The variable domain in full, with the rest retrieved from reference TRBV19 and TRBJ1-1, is DGGITQSPKYLFRKEGQNVTLSCEQNLNHDAMYWYRQDPGQGLRLIYYSQIVNDFQKGDIAEGYSVSREKKESFPLTVTSAQKNPTAFYLCATRQGITEAFFGQGTRLTVV.

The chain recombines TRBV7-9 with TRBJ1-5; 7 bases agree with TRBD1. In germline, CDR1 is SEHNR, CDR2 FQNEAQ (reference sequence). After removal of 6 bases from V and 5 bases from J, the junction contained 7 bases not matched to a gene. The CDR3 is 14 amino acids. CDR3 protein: CASSVGQPYQPQHF. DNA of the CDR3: TGTGCCAGCAGTGTGGGACAGCCGTATCAGCCCCAGCATTTT.

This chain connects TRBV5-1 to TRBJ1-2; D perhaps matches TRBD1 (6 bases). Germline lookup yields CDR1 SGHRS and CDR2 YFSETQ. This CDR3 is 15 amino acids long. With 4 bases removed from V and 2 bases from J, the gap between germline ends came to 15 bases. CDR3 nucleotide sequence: TGCGCCAGCAGCCCCGACAGGAGATTAAACTATGGCTACACCTTC. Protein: CASSPDRRLNYGYTF.

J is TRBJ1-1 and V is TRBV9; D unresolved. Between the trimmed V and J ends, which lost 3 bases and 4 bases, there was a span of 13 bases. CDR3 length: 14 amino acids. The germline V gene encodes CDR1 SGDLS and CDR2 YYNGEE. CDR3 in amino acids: CASSAYQAGTEAFF. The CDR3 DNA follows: TGTGCCAGCAGCGCATACCAGGCAGGCACTGAAGCTTTCTTT.

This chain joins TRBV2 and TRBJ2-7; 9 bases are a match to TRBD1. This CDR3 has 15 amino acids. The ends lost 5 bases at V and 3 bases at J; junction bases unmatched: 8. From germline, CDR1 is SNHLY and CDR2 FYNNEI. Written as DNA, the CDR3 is TGTGCCAGCAGTACGACAGGGGGAAGTTACTACGAGCAGTACTTC. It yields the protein CASSTTGGSYYEQYF.

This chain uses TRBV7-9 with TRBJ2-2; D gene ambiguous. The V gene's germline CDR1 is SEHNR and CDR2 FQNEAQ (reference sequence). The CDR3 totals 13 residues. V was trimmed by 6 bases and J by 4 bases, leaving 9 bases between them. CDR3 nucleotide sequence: TGTGCCAGCAGATTTAGTGGCACCGGGGAGCTGTTTTTT. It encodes CASRFSGTGELFF.